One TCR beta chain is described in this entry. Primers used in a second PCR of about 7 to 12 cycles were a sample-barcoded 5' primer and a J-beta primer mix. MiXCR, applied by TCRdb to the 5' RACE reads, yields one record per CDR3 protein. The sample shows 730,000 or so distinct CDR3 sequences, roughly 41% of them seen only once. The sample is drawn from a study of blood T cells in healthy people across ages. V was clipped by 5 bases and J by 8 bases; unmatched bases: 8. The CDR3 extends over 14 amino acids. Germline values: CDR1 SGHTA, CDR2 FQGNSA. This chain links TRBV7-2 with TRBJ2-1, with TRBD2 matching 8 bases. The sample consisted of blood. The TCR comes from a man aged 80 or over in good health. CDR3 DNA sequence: TGTGCCAGCAGCCGGGGACTAGTTACCGATGAGCAGTTCTTC. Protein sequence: CASSRGLVTDEQFF. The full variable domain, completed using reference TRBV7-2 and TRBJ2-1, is GAGVSQSPSNKVTEKGKDVELRCDPISGHTALYWYRQSLGQGLEFLIYFQGNSAPDKSGLPSDRFSAERTGGSVSTLTIQRTQQEDSAVYLCASSRGLVTDEQFFGPGTRLTVL.